The rows below give T cell receptor beta chains drawn from one sample of a study of control samples from healthy donors and cancer patients. Produced via immunoSEQ multiplex PCR; TCRdb's table is partial and in-frame only. The data contain about 82,000 clones, 94% of them singletons. The specimen was blood. All receptors come from a woman aged 18-29 years in good health. Each CDR3 is given with its conserved first and last residue. D genes are given only for firm matches. The size of a clone is reported for some rows only, either as once, few or many, or as a class for expanded clones.

j_call: TRBJ1-1
v_call: TRBV2
d_call: -
clone_size: -
cdr3_nt: TGTGCCAGCAGTTTGGACATATTGGCCGACACTGAAGCTTTCTTT
cdr3_aa: CASSLDILADTEAFF

j_call: TRBJ1-1
v_call: TRBV19
d_call: -
clone_size: -
cdr3_nt: TGTGCCAGTAGTATTGATCTATACATGAACACTGAAGCTTTCTTT
cdr3_aa: CASSIDLYMNTEAFF

j_call: TRBJ2-1
v_call: TRBV28
d_call: TRBD1
clone_size: -
cdr3_nt: TGTGCCAGCAGTTTAGAGGGACAGGGGGTGTATGAGCAGTTCTTC
cdr3_aa: CASSLEGQGVYEQFF

j_call: TRBJ1-5
v_call: TRBV6-5
d_call: TRBD1
clone_size: -
cdr3_nt: TGTGCCAGCGGGACAGACCCCCAGCATTTT
cdr3_aa: CASGTDPQHF

j_call: TRBJ1-5
v_call: TRBV4-2
d_call: TRBD1
clone_size: few
cdr3_nt: TGTGCCAGCAGCCAGAGACAGGGGGTTAACGATCAGCCCCAGCATTTT
cdr3_aa: CASSQRQGVNDQPQHF

j_call: TRBJ2-3
v_call: TRBV9
d_call: -
clone_size: -
cdr3_nt: TGTGCCAGCAGCGCTATACGTAGCGGAGGGGGCACAGATACGCAGTATTTT
cdr3_aa: CASSAIRSGGGTDTQYF

j_call: TRBJ1-5
v_call: TRBV23-1
d_call: -
clone_size: -
cdr3_nt: TGCGCCAGCAGTCAAGTTCCAGACCAGCCCCAGCATTTT
cdr3_aa: CASSQVPDQPQHF

j_call: TRBJ2-6
v_call: TRBV29-1
d_call: -
clone_size: -
cdr3_nt: TGCAGCGTTGCCCTTTCTGGGGCCAACGTCCTGACTTTC
cdr3_aa: CSVALSGANVLTF

j_call: TRBJ2-2
v_call: TRBV7-3
d_call: -
clone_size: -
cdr3_nt: TGTGCCAGCACCCTCTGGCCGGGACACCGGGTAGAGCTGTTTTTT
cdr3_aa: CASTLWPGHRVELFF

j_call: TRBJ2-1
v_call: TRBV5-1
d_call: TRBD1
clone_size: -
cdr3_nt: TGCGCCAGCAGCCAGGGGGATCCTGAGCAGTTCTTC
cdr3_aa: CASSQGDPEQFF

j_call: TRBJ2-4
v_call: TRBV9
d_call: TRBD1
clone_size: -
cdr3_nt: TGTGCCAGCAGCCCAGACAGGGGTTGGAAAAACATTCAGTACTTC
cdr3_aa: CASSPDRGWKNIQYF

j_call: TRBJ1-2
v_call: TRBV28
d_call: TRBD1
clone_size: -
cdr3_nt: TGTGCCAGCAGCCTGACAGGGGGACGATATGGCTACACCTTC
cdr3_aa: CASSLTGGRYGYTF

j_call: TRBJ1-2
v_call: TRBV14
d_call: -
clone_size: -
cdr3_nt: TGTGCCAGCAGCCAAGACGGGATAAAATATGGCTACACCTTC
cdr3_aa: CASSQDGIKYGYTF

j_call: TRBJ1-5
v_call: TRBV6-1
d_call: TRBD1
clone_size: -
cdr3_nt: TGTGCCAGCAGTGGGGGACAGGGGGCGCCCGCTCAGCCCCAGCATTTT
cdr3_aa: CASSGGQGAPAQPQHF

j_call: TRBJ1-2
v_call: TRBV10-3
d_call: -
clone_size: -
cdr3_nt: TGTGCCATCAGTGAGGCGAGGGGGGCGGAATTC
cdr3_aa: CAISEARGAEF

j_call: TRBJ1-2
v_call: TRBV19
d_call: -
clone_size: -
cdr3_nt: TGTGCCAGTAGTATAGAGATACAGGGAAACTATGGCTACACCTTC
cdr3_aa: CASSIEIQGNYGYTF

j_call: TRBJ2-1
v_call: TRBV9
d_call: -
clone_size: -
cdr3_nt: TGTGCCAGCAGCGTCCGAGCTGGAGTTCATGAGCAGTTCTTC
cdr3_aa: CASSVRAGVHEQFF

j_call: TRBJ2-5
v_call: TRBV3-1/TRBV3-2
d_call: -
clone_size: -
cdr3_nt: TGTGCCAGCAGCCAGACCGCAGGGGCTCCCGGGACCCAGTACTTC
cdr3_aa: CASSQTAGAPGTQYF

j_call: TRBJ1-4
v_call: TRBV11-2
d_call: -
clone_size: -
cdr3_nt: TGTGCCAGCAGCACCCAGGGAGTAAGCGAAAAACTGTTTTTT
cdr3_aa: CASSTQGVSEKLFF

j_call: TRBJ2-4
v_call: TRBV23-1
d_call: -
clone_size: -
cdr3_nt: TGCGCCAGCAGTCAACCCGAGACAGTAGCCAAAAACATTCAGTACTTC
cdr3_aa: CASSQPETVAKNIQYF

j_call: TRBJ2-5
v_call: TRBV5-8
d_call: -
clone_size: -
cdr3_nt: TGTGCCAGCAGCTTGGTAGGGGTTGCGGGGACCCAGTACTTC
cdr3_aa: CASSLVGVAGTQYF

j_call: TRBJ2-1
v_call: TRBV2
d_call: -
clone_size: -
cdr3_nt: TGTGCCAGTCTATGGGGGAGCTCCTACAATGAGCAGTTCTTC
cdr3_aa: CASLWGSSYNEQFF

j_call: TRBJ1-1
v_call: TRBV2
d_call: -
clone_size: -
cdr3_nt: TGTGCCTGGGGGACTGACGGTGAAATTATGAACACTGAAGCTTTCTTT
cdr3_aa: CAWGTDGEIMNTEAFF

j_call: TRBJ1-6
v_call: TRBV5-1
d_call: TRBD1
clone_size: -
cdr3_nt: TGCGCCAGCAGCTTGCTGGAAGGACAGGGGGGTGCACCCCTCCACTTT
cdr3_aa: CASSLLEGQGGAPLHF

j_call: TRBJ2-7
v_call: TRBV27
d_call: TRBD1
clone_size: once
cdr3_nt: TGTGCCAGCAGTTCCTCCCGGACAGGTTTTTTCTACGAGCAGTACTTC
cdr3_aa: CASSSSRTGFFYEQYF

j_call: TRBJ2-1
v_call: TRBV28
d_call: TRBD2
clone_size: -
cdr3_nt: TGTGCCAGCAGTTCAGCGGGAGCCGGCAATGAGCAGTTCTTC
cdr3_aa: CASSSAGAGNEQFF

j_call: TRBJ2-6
v_call: TRBV28
d_call: TRBD1
clone_size: -
cdr3_nt: TGTGCCAGCAGTTACAGGGGCCTTTGGGCCAACGTCCTGACTTTC
cdr3_aa: CASSYRGLWANVLTF

j_call: TRBJ2-7
v_call: TRBV2
d_call: -
clone_size: once
cdr3_nt: TGTGCCAGCACGAACGACAATTGGTCCTACGAGCAGTACTTC
cdr3_aa: CASTNDNWSYEQYF

j_call: TRBJ1-3
v_call: TRBV27
d_call: -
clone_size: -
cdr3_nt: TGTGCCAGCAGTCACGGGTCGGATGGAAACACCATATATTTT
cdr3_aa: CASSHGSDGNTIYF

j_call: TRBJ2-3
v_call: TRBV18
d_call: TRBD2
clone_size: -
cdr3_nt: TGTGCCAGCTCACGGGCTAGCGGGGATACAGATACGCAGTATTTT
cdr3_aa: CASSRASGDTDTQYF

j_call: TRBJ1-4
v_call: TRBV20-1
d_call: -
clone_size: -
cdr3_nt: TGCAGTGCTAGTTGGGGGGCAACTAATGAAAAACTGTTTTTT
cdr3_aa: CSASWGATNEKLFF

j_call: TRBJ1-1
v_call: TRBV7-9
d_call: TRBD1
clone_size: -
cdr3_nt: TGTGCCAGCAGCTTGGGGCAGGGGGTGATGAACACTGAAGCTTTCTTT
cdr3_aa: CASSLGQGVMNTEAFF

j_call: TRBJ1-1
v_call: TRBV5-6
d_call: -
clone_size: -
cdr3_nt: TGTGCCAGCAGCTTGGAGGTCAACACTGAAGCTTTCTTT
cdr3_aa: CASSLEVNTEAFF